Described below is a single TCR beta chain sequence and its context. The sample is drawn from a study of cytomegalovirus exposure and HLA in healthy donors. The ends lost 5 bases at V and 3 bases at J; junction bases unmatched: 5. CDR1 SNHLY and CDR2 FYNNEI come from the germline V gene. This CDR3 has 14 residues. Primers for the PCR totalled 60 Vbeta and 13 Jbeta. The repertoire was sequenced with immunoSEQ multiplex PCR; TCRdb's copy has only in-frame clones and lacks some. The data contain tens of thousands of clones, 70% to 80% of them singletons. This sequence joins TRBV2 and TRBJ2-7; the match to TRBD1 covers 9 bases. Sequenced material: PBMCs. The receptor comes from a woman aged 40 to 50 in good health and CMV-seropositive. CDR3 DNA: TGTGCCAGCAGTCCTCCGGGACAGGGCTACGAGCAGTACTTC. Its protein is CASSPPGQGYEQYF.